The 6 T cell receptor beta chains below were found in one sample sequenced in a study of shared clonotypes between healthy human individuals. Profiled with immunoSEQ multiplex PCR; TCRdb holds only in-frame clones, not every one. Of millions of clones listed, 85% to 95% are singletons. Sequencing was done on a sample of naive CD4+ T cells sorted from blood. Subset meaning: CD45RA+ positively selected. Receptors were obtained from a man between 18 and 29 years old in good health.

This clone was counted once. The genes are TRBV5-6 and TRBJ2-7, with 8 bases matching TRBD2. V was pared by 1 base and J by 2 bases, with 8 bases of the junction left unmatched. In germline, CDR1 is SGHDT, CDR2 YYEEEE. This CDR3 comprises 16 residues. In nucleotides, the CDR3 is TGTGCCAGCAGCTTGAAGGGACTAGTAAGGCCCTACGAGCAGTACTTC. The encoded protein is CASSLKGLVRPYEQYF.

The chain is built from TRBV6-1 and TRBJ2-3; the D call may be TRBD1 or TRBD2 (5 bases each). Germline CDR1 reads MNHNS; CDR2 reads SASEGT. The V and J ends lost 11 bases and 5 bases respectively, with 14 bases between them. The CDR3 is 12 residues long. The CDR3 DNA reads TGTGCCTCCAGCATTGGGGGAGATACGCAGTATTTT. Encoded protein: CASSIGGDTQYF.

This clone was counted a single time. Other DNA sequences from this sample encode an identical CDR3 as well. The chain joins TRBV18 to TRBJ1-6; weak D call: TRBD1 (6 bases). V gave up 2 bases and J gave up 5 bases, with 10 bases separating them. The CDR3 spans 15 residues. The V gene's germline CDR1 is KGHSH and CDR2 LQKENI. The CDR3 DNA reads TGTGCCAGCTCACCAACTCAGGGGAATAATTCACCCCTCCACTTT. Translating it yields CASSPTQGNNSPLHF.

The chain has TRBV4-3 and TRBJ2-2; D is tentatively TRBD1 or TRBD2 (5 bases each). This CDR3 has 16 residues. CDR1 LGHNA and CDR2 YSLEER come from the germline V gene. The V end was cut by 1 base, the J end by 0 bases, with 9 bases between. The CDR3 DNA is TGCGCCAGCAGCCAAGGAGGGGCAACGAACACCGGGGAGCTGTTTTTT. This codes for CASSQGGATNTGELFF.

V and J are TRBV10-3 and TRBJ2-1; TRBD2 aligns across 9 bases. Per germline, CDR1 ENHRY and CDR2 SYGVKD. The CDR3 covers 17 residues. The junction had 8 bases not matched to a gene; V was cut back by 5 bases and J by 0 bases. The CDR3 loop is CAISSTSGQSSYNEQFF. CDR3 nucleotides: TGTGCCATCAGTTCTACTAGCGGGCAAAGCTCCTACAATGAGCAGTTCTTC.

V is TRBV5-1 and J is TRBJ1-1; 7 bases are a match to TRBD1. The ends lost 5 bases at V and 5 bases at J; junction bases unmatched: 9. This CDR3 contains 14 residues. The germline V gene encodes CDR1 SGHRS and CDR2 YFSETQ. The CDR3 reads CASRRDSGGTEAFF. The DNA of the CDR3 is TGCGCCAGCAGGAGGGACAGTGGAGGGACTGAAGCTTTCTTT.